This TCR beta chain was captured by sequencing in a study of T cells after yellow fever vaccination. Study results and limitations: From the bulk population, abundant clonotypes could contaminate and appear within FACS-sorted repertoires.

TCR cDNA was made by 5'RACE template switching, adding a universal primer site and UMIs. MiXCR, applied by TCRdb to the 5' RACE reads, yields one record per CDR3 protein. The sample lists about 130,000 distinct CDR3 sequences, about 8.2% seen once, with under 40% in the top ten. Remarks on this clonotype: Antigen: not known.

This CDR3 has 13 amino acids. Per the germline V gene, CDR1 is LGHNA and CDR2 is YSLEER. Trimming took 0 bases from V and 4 from J, leaving 7 bases between them. The starting material was CD8+ T cells sorted from PBMCs, obtained on the day of the yellow fever booster vaccination. The genes are TRBV4-3 and TRBJ2-7, with D hard to call. The source of this sequence is a man younger than 35 who received the YFV17D yellow fever vaccine. The CDR3 DNA sequence: TGCGCCAGCAGCCAAGAATTAGATTACGAGCAGTACTTC. Translating it yields CASSQELDYEQYF.